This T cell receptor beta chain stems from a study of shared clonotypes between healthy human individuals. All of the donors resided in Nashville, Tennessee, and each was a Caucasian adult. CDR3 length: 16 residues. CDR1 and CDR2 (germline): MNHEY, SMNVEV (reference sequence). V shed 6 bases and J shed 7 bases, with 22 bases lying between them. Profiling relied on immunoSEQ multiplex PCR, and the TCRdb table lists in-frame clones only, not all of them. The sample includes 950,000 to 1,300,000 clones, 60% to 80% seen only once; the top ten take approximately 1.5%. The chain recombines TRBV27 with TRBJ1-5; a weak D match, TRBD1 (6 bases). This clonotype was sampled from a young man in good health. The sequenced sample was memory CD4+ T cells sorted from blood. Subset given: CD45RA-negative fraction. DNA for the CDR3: TGTGCCAGCAGGCAATCTGGGGGGGCGATCGGGCAGCCCCAGCATTTT. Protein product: CASRQSGGAIGQPQHF.